This record covers a single T cell receptor (beta chain). Its specificity is unknown. The data were obtained in a study of blood T cells in healthy people across ages. Healthy Caucasian individuals from Russia aged about 6 to 90 served as donors. Samples each yielded at least 5 micrograms of total RNA. Study observations and caveats: The unsorted PBMCs prevented any conclusive comparison of naive versus antigen-experienced cells.

Then a second PCR, running roughly 7 to 11 cycles, was carried out with a sample-barcoded 5' primer and a J-beta primer mix. TCRdb re-called the 5' RACE reads with MiXCR, one entry per CDR3 protein. The sample yields approximately 790,000 distinct CDR3 sequences, 62% seen once. Germline values: CDR1 SNHLY, CDR2 FYNNEI. This CDR3 is 11 amino acids long. Between the trimmed V and J ends, which lost 1 base and 10 bases, there was a span of 8 bases. This TCR was recovered from a man aged 30 to 39 in good health. The sequencing sample was made of blood. This chain joins TRBV2 and TRBJ2-7; no clear D. CDR3 nucleotide sequence: TGTGCCAGCAGTGAAGGGAGTACCCAGTACTTC. It codes for CASSEGSTQYF.